These T cell receptor beta chains were read from a single sample in a study of CD8+ T cells in alopecia areata. The method was immunoSEQ multiplex PCR; TCRdb's version includes in-frame clones alone and lacks a portion of them. The sample consists of around 100,000 clones, roughly 56% of them appearing once. The source material was CD4+ T cells sorted from blood, sampled at week 24, from a patient treated with tofacitinib. The source of these receptors is a human donor with alopecia areata. The CDR3 runs from the conserved cysteine through the conserved F or W. D genes are given only for firm matches. The size of a clone is reported for some rows only, either as once, few or many, or as a class for expanded clones.

clone_size	v_call	d_call	j_call	cdr3_nt	cdr3_aa
NA	TRBV7-9	NA	TRBJ2-7	TGTGCCAGCAGCCCGCCGGGGCACGAGCAGTACTTC	CASSPPGHEQYF
NA	TRBV29-1	NA	TRBJ2-5	TGCAGTGGCGCGACTGATCAAGAGACCCAGTACTTC	CSGATDQETQYF
NA	TRBV29-1	NA	TRBJ1-2	TGCAGCGTTGAGTCCAGGGGATATGGCTACACCTTC	CSVESRGYGYTF
NA	TRBV4-1	TRBD1	TRBJ2-7	TGCGCCAGCAGCCAGCGGACAGGGCTAACGACCTACGAGCAGTACTTC	CASSQRTGLTTYEQYF
few	TRBV18	NA	TRBJ2-1	TGTGCCAGCTCAAAAGCCCAAGGAAATGAGCAGTTCTTC	CASSKAQGNEQFF
NA	TRBV4-3	NA	TRBJ1-2	TGCGCCAGCAGCCAAGAGCCAGGGCCCTATGGCTACACCTTC	CASSQEPGPYGYTF
NA	TRBV18	NA	TRBJ1-2	TGTGCCAGCTCACCACAGGAGACACCTAACTATGGCTACACCTTC	CASSPQETPNYGYTF
few	TRBV5-6	TRBD2	TRBJ2-1	TGTGCCAGCAGCCGAACTAGCGGGAGCTCCTACAATGAGCAGTTCTTC	CASSRTSGSSYNEQFF
NA	TRBV25-1	NA	TRBJ2-5	TGTGCCAGCAGTGGGATTCCGCAAGAGACCCAGTACTTC	CASSGIPQETQYF
NA	TRBV29-1	TRBD2	TRBJ2-2	TGCAGCGTTAAAGTAGGACTAGTGCTCTCCGGGGAGCTGTTTTTT	CSVKVGLVLSGELFF
NA	TRBV18	NA	TRBJ2-7	TGTGCCAGCTCACCGTCCCGGGAGAACTACGAGCAGTACTTC	CASSPSRENYEQYF
NA	TRBV4-3	TRBD2	TRBJ2-2	TGCGCCAGCAGATCTAGCGGGAACACCGGGGAGCTGTTTTTT	CASRSSGNTGELFF
NA	TRBV5-1	NA	TRBJ2-5	TGCGCCAGCAGGGAAGCGGCCGGCCAAGAGACCCAGTACTTC	CASREAAGQETQYF
once	TRBV14	TRBD1	TRBJ1-6	TGTGCCAGCAGCCAATATGGACAGGGGTATTCACCCCTCCACTTT	CASSQYGQGYSPLHF
NA	TRBV7-2	NA	TRBJ2-5	TGTGCCAGCAGCTTAAGCTTCAGAGAGACCCAGTACTTC	CASSLSFRETQYF
few	TRBV19	TRBD2	TRBJ2-3	TGTGCCAGTACTACCGGGACTAGAAACACAGATACGCAGTATTTT	CASTTGTRNTDTQYF
few	TRBV5-6	NA	TRBJ2-1	TGTGCCAGCAGCTTCGACTCGAATCACGAGTTCTTC	CASSFDSNHEFF
NA	TRBV29-1	TRBD2	TRBJ2-1	TGCAGCGTATCGAGGGGCAGCGGGGGAGACGATGAGCAGTTCTTC	CSVSRGSGGDDEQFF
once	TRBV7-6	TRBD1	TRBJ2-3	TGTGCCAGCAGCTTAATCTACAGGGGGGATACGCAGTATTTT	CASSLIYRGDTQYF
once	TRBV6-5	NA	TRBJ2-3	TGTGCCAGCAGTTACACACTAGCTGCAGATACGCAGTATTTT	CASSYTLAADTQYF
NA	TRBV29-1	NA	TRBJ1-2	TGCAGCGTTGAGACAGGAAACTATGGCTACACCTTC	CSVETGNYGYTF
NA	TRBV9	NA	TRBJ1-2	TGTGCCAGCAGCGTAGACCTTGATAGGGGAAAATATGGCTACACCTTC	CASSVDLDRGKYGYTF
NA	TRBV27	NA	TRBJ2-1	TGTGCCAGCAGTTTCCGGGACTTAAATGAGCAGTTCTTC	CASSFRDLNEQFF
many	TRBV5-4	TRBD1	TRBJ2-7	TGTGCCAGCAGCTCGGACAGGGGCCGCTACGAGCAGTACTTC	CASSSDRGRYEQYF
few	TRBV29-1	NA	TRBJ1-1	TGCAGCGTTGACAGGGGAATGAACACTGAAGCTTTCTTT	CSVDRGMNTEAFF
NA	TRBV4-2	NA	TRBJ1-6	TGTGCCAGCAGCCAAGATGCGACACAGACTTCACCCCTCCACTTT	CASSQDATQTSPLHF
NA	TRBV30	TRBD1	TRBJ2-2	TGTGCCTGGAGTTACAGGGGGCTTCGCGGGGAGCTGTTTTTT	CAWSYRGLRGELFF
NA	TRBV5-4	NA	TRBJ2-7	TGTGCCAGCAGCATAGACAGGAGCTACGAGCAGTACTTC	CASSIDRSYEQYF
NA	TRBV4-3	TRBD2	TRBJ2-5	TGCGCCAGCAGCCAAGTACCGGGGGGATCGGAGACCCAGTACTTC	CASSQVPGGSETQYF
NA	TRBV29-1	NA	TRBJ1-1	TGCAGCGTTAACGCGGGGGGATACACTGAAGCTTTCTTT	CSVNAGGYTEAFF
NA	TRBV10-2	NA	TRBJ1-6	TGCGCCAGCAGATCCGACAGTGGAGGGAATTCACCCCTCCACTTT	CASRSDSGGNSPLHF
NA	TRBV4-2	NA	TRBJ2-2	TGTGCCAGCAGCCAAGCGGGGCCGAACACCGGGGAGCTGTTTTTT	CASSQAGPNTGELFF
NA	TRBV19	TRBD1	TRBJ1-5	TGTGCCAGTCAAACCACAGGGGAAAGCAATCAGCCCCAGCATTTT	CASQTTGESNQPQHF
NA	TRBV7-9	TRBD1	TRBJ1-4	TGTGCCAGCAGCTTGGACAGGGGTACCGAGGAAAAACTGTTTTTT	CASSLDRGTEEKLFF
NA	TRBV29-1	NA	TRBJ1-5	TGCAGCGTTGGAGAAGTAGGTCAGCCCCAGCATTTT	CSVGEVGQPQHF
NA	TRBV9	TRBD1	TRBJ1-4	TGTGCCAGCAGCGTCGACGACAGGGAAAATGAAAAACTGTTTTTT	CASSVDDRENEKLFF
few	TRBV9	NA	TRBJ2-3	TGTGCCAGCAGCGGGGGGGACTCTAGCACAGATACGCAGTATTTT	CASSGGDSSTDTQYF
NA	TRBV2	TRBD2	TRBJ2-7	TGTGCCAGCAGTGAAATGGCGGGGGGGCCCTACGAGCAGTACTTC	CASSEMAGGPYEQYF
NA	TRBV2	NA	TRBJ2-7	TGTGCCAGCAGTGATTACCGCTACGAGCAGTACTTC	CASSDYRYEQYF
NA	TRBV4-1	NA	TRBJ2-5	TGCGCCAGCAGCCCCCAAGGTCGCGAGACCCAGTACTTC	CASSPQGRETQYF